These 23 T cell receptor beta chains were sequenced from one sample in a study of blood T cell repertoires in COVID-19. Sequencing used immunoSEQ multiplex PCR; TCRdb keeps in-frame clones, though not all of them. In the table there are 220,000 or so clones, less than 90% of which are singletons. The sequenced sample consisted of peripheral blood. The receptors derive from a woman aged 55-69 years who had recovered from COVID-19.

The rearrangement links TRBV4-1 to TRBJ2-1; a possible D gene is TRBD2 (5 bases). The length of the CDR3 is 15 residues. Germline values: CDR1 MGHRA, CDR2 YSYEKL. The V and J ends lost 0 bases and 7 bases respectively, with 13 bases between them. CDR3 DNA sequence: TGCGCCAGCAGCCAAGAGGGGTCCGTAGCGAATGAGCAGTTCTTC. This translates into CASSQEGSVANEQFF.

This clone was seen a single time. The V gene is TRBV18, the J gene TRBJ1-2; tentative D call: TRBD1 (6 bases). V lost 1 base to trimming and J lost 4 bases, with 13 bases between them. The CDR3 length is 15 residues. Germline CDR1 and CDR2: KGHSH and LQKENI. The CDR3 nucleotides are TGTGCCAGCTCACCACGGACGGACAGCATCTATGGCTACACCTTC. Encoded protein: CASSPRTDSIYGYTF.

The V and J genes are TRBV21-1 and TRBJ2-7; TRBD1, as called in the table, went unchecked against the DNA. TRBV21-1 is flagged as a pseudogene. CDR3 length equals 13 residues. The CDR3 region is CASSNRGTYEQYF. The CDR3 DNA reads TGTGCCAGCAGCAACAGGGGGACCTACGAGCAGTACTTC.

This chain uses TRBV7-6 with TRBJ2-1; 8 nucleotides match TRBD2. J was trimmed by 13 bases and V by 0 bases; bases with no gene match: 17. Germline V gives CDR1 SGHVS, CDR2 FNYEAQ. The CDR3 length is 17 residues. CDR3 in amino acids: CASSLAGEAGAHRDQFF. The CDR3 nucleotides are TGTGCCAGCAGCTTAGCGGGGGAAGCGGGAGCCCATAGGGATCAGTTCTTC.

This clone appeared a few times. The gene calls are TRBV19 and TRBJ1-1; possibly TRBD1 for D (5 bases). Between the trimmed V and J ends, which lost 9 bases and 8 bases, there was a span of 22 bases. CDR1 and CDR2 from the germline V gene are LNHDA and SQIVND (reference sequence). This CDR3 has 14 residues. CDR3 sequence (DNA): TGTGCCAGCCGCAGAAGGAGGGACGGTAGAGAAGCTTTCTTT. This translates into CASRRRRDGREAFF.

The chain couples TRBV5-1 to TRBJ1-6; 8 bases are shared with TRBD1. V lost 4 bases, J lost 10 bases, and 4 bases stayed unmatched. Germline V gene data show CDR1 as SGHRS and CDR2 as YFSETQ. The CDR3 spans 13 residues. The CDR3 spells CASSAHRGSPLHF. The CDR3 DNA is TGCGCCAGCAGCGCCCACAGGGGGTCACCCCTCCACTTT.

The gene calls are TRBV29-1 and TRBJ1-2; TRBD1 is a possible D gene (6 bases). The CDR3 consists of 16 residues. V lost 4 bases to trimming and J lost 3 bases, with 21 bases between them. CDR1 is SQVTM and CDR2 is ANQGSEA in the germline V gene. The CDR3 reads CSVVGPPSRGDYGYTF. CDR3 in DNA: TGCAGCGTTGTCGGCCCTCCCAGCAGGGGCGACTATGGCTACACCTTC.

The chain employs TRBV19 and TRBJ2-6; TRBD1 agrees at 8 bases. In germline, CDR1 is LNHDA, CDR2 SQIVND (reference sequence). J was trimmed by 5 bases and V by 5 bases; bases with no gene match: 5. This CDR3 has 15 amino acids. DNA for the CDR3: TGTGCCAGTAGTTCGGACAGGGACTGGGCCAACGTCCTGACTTTC. Protein: CASSSDRDWANVLTF. Supplemented by reference TRBV19 and TRBJ2-6, the full variable domain reads DGGITQSPKYLFRKEGQNVTLSCEQNLNHDAMYWYRQDPGQGLRLIYYSQIVNDFQKGDIAEGYSVSREKKESFPLTVTSAQKNPTAFYLCASSSDRDWANVLTFGAGSRLTVL.

This rearrangement joins TRBV29-1 to TRBJ2-5, with 8 bases matching TRBD2. Germline V gene data show CDR1 as SQVTM and CDR2 as ANQGSEA. The CDR3 is 14 amino acids. V was clipped by 6 bases and J by 2 bases; unmatched bases: 8. The CDR3 sequence is CSVAARGVQETQYF. The CDR3 DNA reads TGCAGCGTGGCGGCGCGGGGGGTGCAAGAGACCCAGTACTTC.

The CDR3 sequence is CASSTSSQGAFGYTF. CDR3 sequence (DNA): TGTGCCAGCAGCACCAGCTCACAGGGGGCGTTTGGCTACACCTTC. This sequence joins TRBV9 and TRBJ1-2; 9 bases are a match to TRBD1. The V segment lost 4 bases and the J segment 7 bases; nucleotides outside the gene matches: 11. In germline, CDR1 is SGDLS, CDR2 YYNGEE. The CDR3 runs 15 residues.

The chain employs TRBV6-4 and TRBJ2-3, with TRBD2 matching over 9 bases. This CDR3 spans 15 amino acids. Germline assignment: CDR1 MRHNA and CDR2 SNTAGT. Unmatched junction bases numbered 5, after V lost 3 bases and J lost 4 bases. CDR3 sequence: CASSEVAGAADTQYF. DNA for the CDR3: TGTGCCAGCAGTGAGGTAGCGGGGGCGGCAGATACGCAGTATTTT.

This chain joins TRBV20-1 and TRBJ2-1, with D possibly being TRBD2 (5 bases). The CDR3 spans 14 residues. Germline V gene lookup returns CDR1 DFQATT and CDR2 SNEGSKA (reference sequence). Deletions cut 3 bases from V and 4 bases from J, with 13 bases between. The CDR3 DNA is TGCAGTGCTAGTCTCGAGGGAATATACAATGAGCAGTTCTTC. Translated, it gives CSASLEGIYNEQFF.

V usage is TRBV5-4 and J usage is TRBJ1-6; a possible D gene is TRBD1 (6 bases). Trimming took 3 bases from V and 4 from J, leaving 8 bases between them. The V gene's germline CDR1 is SGHNT and CDR2 YYREEE (reference sequence). The CDR3 sequence is 14 residues long. CDR3 coding DNA: TGTGCCAGCAGCTCTGACAGGTATAATTCACCCCTCCACTTT. It is translated as CASSSDRYNSPLHF.

This chain uses TRBV6-2 or TRBV6-3 with TRBJ2-7; 11 bases are shared with TRBD1. After removal of 2 bases from V and 5 bases from J, the junction contained 11 bases not matched to a gene. The germline gives CDR1 MNHEY, CDR2 SVGEGT. CDR3 length: 17 residues. CDR3 coding DNA: TGTGCCAGCAGTTACCCCCGTGGACAGGGGGCTTCCCACGAGCAGTACTTC. Translation gives CASSYPRGQGASHEQYF.

The gene calls are TRBV11-2 and TRBJ2-4; the D is unclear. The germline gives CDR1 SGHAT, CDR2 FQNNGV. The CDR3 spans 15 residues. The ends were cut back, 2 bases at V and 3 bases at J, with 11 bases in the middle. The CDR3 DNA reads as TGTGCCAGCAGCTTAATCGCGGAACTCAAAAACATTCAGTACTTC. Encoded protein: CASSLIAELKNIQYF.

The chain is built from TRBV10-3 and TRBJ2-7, with 8 bases matching TRBD1. The CDR3 is made up of 16 amino acids. The V gene's germline CDR1 is ENHRY and CDR2 SYGVKD. Losses at the gene ends were 3 bases for V and 4 bases for J; bases not matched to a gene: 11. Here the CDR3 reads CAISDPRTGIGYEQYF. The CDR3 DNA sequence: TGTGCCATCAGTGACCCCAGGACAGGGATCGGGTACGAGCAGTACTTC.

This sequence joins TRBV5-4 and TRBJ2-5, with D possibly TRBD2 on 7 matching bases. Germline V gene data show CDR1 as SGHNT and CDR2 as YYREEE (reference sequence). The CDR3 length is 14 residues. V dropped 3 bases and J dropped 5 bases, with 14 bases sitting between them. The CDR3 DNA is TGTGCCAGCAGCTCCCGCCGGGGGGCTGAGACCCAGTACTTC. As protein: CASSSRRGAETQYF.

The chain has TRBV30 and TRBJ2-5; 11 nucleotides agree with TRBD2. The V gene end was trimmed by 7 bases and the J gene end by 5 bases; junction bases not matched to a gene: 15. Germline V gene lookup returns CDR1 GTSNPN and CDR2 SVGIG (reference sequence). CDR3 length equals 16 residues. CDR3 sequence reads: CAYQTSGAGWGETQYF. The CDR3 DNA sequence: TGTGCCTACCAGACTAGCGGGGCCGGATGGGGGGAGACCCAGTACTTC. Full variable domain (missing parts from reference TRBV30 and TRBJ2-5): SQTIHQWPATLVQPVGSPLSLECTVEGTSNPNLYWYRQAAGRGLQLLFYSVGIGQISSEVPQNLSASRPQDRQFILSSKKLLLSDSGFYLCAYQTSGAGWGETQYFGPGTRLLVL.

A word on this clone: Other DNA sequences in the sample encode the same CDR3. The chain is built from TRBV30 and TRBJ1-3; D gene unclear. In germline, CDR1 is GTSNPN, CDR2 SVGIG (reference sequence). CDR3 size: 14 residues. The V end was cut by 3 bases, the J end by 0 bases, with 9 bases between. The CDR3 protein is CAWSQTGSGNTIYF. In DNA, the CDR3 is TGTGCCTGGAGCCAGACTGGCTCTGGAAACACCATATATTTT.

This chain connects TRBV6-2 or TRBV6-3 to TRBJ1-2; D remains unclear. Looked up from germline, CDR1 is MNHEY and CDR2 is SVGEGT. V shed 0 bases and J shed 0 bases, with 5 bases lying between them. The CDR3 loop spans 14 amino acids. In DNA form, the CDR3 reads TGTGCCAGCAGTTACTCGAACACTAACTATGGCTACACCTTC. Residues: CASSYSNTNYGYTF.

The chain joins TRBV7-3 to TRBJ2-1, with 8 bases aligning to TRBD2. This CDR3 is 16 amino acids long. Germline CDR1 reads SGHTA; CDR2 reads FQGTGA. V lost 4 bases, J lost 3 bases, and 8 bases stayed unmatched. The CDR3 DNA reads TGTGCCAGCAGCTCCCAGGGAGCGGGGGTCTACAATGAGCAGTTCTTC. This encodes CASSSQGAGVYNEQFF.

The chain is built from TRBV18 and TRBJ1-2, with 10 bases matching TRBD1. J gave up 7 bases and V 6 bases, and 5 bases lay outside the gene matches. CDR3 size: 13 residues. Per the germline V gene, CDR1 is KGHSH and CDR2 is LQKENI. The CDR3 sequence is CASSPGQGSGYTF. The CDR3 DNA reads as TGTGCCAGCTCTCCGGGACAGGGGTCTGGCTACACCTTC. Supplemented by reference TRBV18 and TRBJ1-2, the full variable domain reads NAGVMQNPRHLVRRRGQEARLRCSPMKGHSHVYWYRQLPEEGLKFMVYLQKENIIDESGMPKERFSAEFPKEGPSILRIQQVVRGDSAAYFCASSPGQGSGYTFGSGTRLTVV.

V is TRBV7-9 and J is TRBJ2-5, with D possibly matching TRBD1 (6 bases). The CDR3 totals 17 residues. V was cut by 5 bases and J by 2 bases, with 21 bases left in between. The V gene's germline CDR1 is SEHNR and CDR2 FQNEAQ (reference sequence). The CDR3, as DNA: TGTGCCAGCAGCCCATTTGGGGGCGTCTCCTTGCAAGAGACCCAGTACTTC. It is translated as CASSPFGGVSLQETQYF.